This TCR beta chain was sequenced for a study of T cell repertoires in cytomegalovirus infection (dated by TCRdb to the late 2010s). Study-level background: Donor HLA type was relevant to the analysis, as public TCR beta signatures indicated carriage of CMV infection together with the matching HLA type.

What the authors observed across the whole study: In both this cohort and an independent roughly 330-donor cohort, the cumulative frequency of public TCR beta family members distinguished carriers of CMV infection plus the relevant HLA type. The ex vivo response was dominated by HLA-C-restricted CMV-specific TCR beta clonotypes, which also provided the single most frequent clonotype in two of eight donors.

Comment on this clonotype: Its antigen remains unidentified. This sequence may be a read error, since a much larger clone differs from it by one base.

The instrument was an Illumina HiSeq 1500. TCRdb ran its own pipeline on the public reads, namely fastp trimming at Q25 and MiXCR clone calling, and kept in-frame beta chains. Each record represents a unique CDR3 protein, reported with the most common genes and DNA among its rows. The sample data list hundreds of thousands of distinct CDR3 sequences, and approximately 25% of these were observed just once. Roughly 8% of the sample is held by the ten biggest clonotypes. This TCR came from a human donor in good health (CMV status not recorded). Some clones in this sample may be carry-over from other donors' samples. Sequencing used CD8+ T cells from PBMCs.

The nucleotide sequence reads as follows: TGTGCCAGCAGCTTTTGGGATAGCAATCGGCCCCAGCATTTT. This gives the protein CASSFWDSNRPQHF. This chain is built from TRBV7-2 and TRBJ1-5, with no D gene named confidently. The CDR1 and CDR2 encoded by the germline V gene are SGHTA and FQGNSA. There are 14 amino acids in the CDR3, from cysteine to phenylalanine inclusive. This entry keeps only the CDR3 DNA: 42 bases, framed from base 1.